This T cell receptor (beta chain) originates from a study of cytomegalovirus exposure and HLA in healthy donors. Study outcomes and limitations: Cytomegalovirus-associated status was assigned to about 180 TCR beta chains. Researchers had no immune exposure information except CMV serostatus available. In a later analysis, TCR beta V- and J-gene trimming was associated with a missense DCLRE1C variant.

In the PCR, 60 Vbeta and 13 Jbeta primers were used. TCRdb's copy holds only in-frame clones and misses some; the assay was immunoSEQ multiplex PCR. This sample has around 190,000 clones; about 80% occur once, and the top ten carry around 0.69%. The CDR3 totals 15 residues. Per germline, CDR1 SGHNT and CDR2 YYREEE (reference sequence). V gave up 7 bases and J gave up 5 bases, with 21 bases separating them. For this clone: Its specificity is unknown.

Every donor was a healthy person donating bone marrow. The specimen sequenced was PBMCs. V usage is TRBV5-4 and J usage is TRBJ2-5, with a tentative D call TRBD1 (8 bases). The source is a woman in her forties in good health and CMV-seronegative. This CDR3 reads CASGNNRGGLETQYF. The CDR3 nucleotides read TGTGCCAGCGGGAACAACAGGGGGGGGTTGGAGACCCAGTACTTC.